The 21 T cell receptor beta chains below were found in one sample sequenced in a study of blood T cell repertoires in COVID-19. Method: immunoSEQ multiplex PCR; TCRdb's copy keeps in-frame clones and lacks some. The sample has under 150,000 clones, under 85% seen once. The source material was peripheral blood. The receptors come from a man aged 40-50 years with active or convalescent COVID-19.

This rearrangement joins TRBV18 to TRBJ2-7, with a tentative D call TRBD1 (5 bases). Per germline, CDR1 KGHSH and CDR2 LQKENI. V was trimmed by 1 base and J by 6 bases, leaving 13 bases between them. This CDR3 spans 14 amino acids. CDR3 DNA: TGTGCCAGCTCACCACGCCCAGGGATGGGCGAGCAGTACTTC. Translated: CASSPRPGMGEQYF.

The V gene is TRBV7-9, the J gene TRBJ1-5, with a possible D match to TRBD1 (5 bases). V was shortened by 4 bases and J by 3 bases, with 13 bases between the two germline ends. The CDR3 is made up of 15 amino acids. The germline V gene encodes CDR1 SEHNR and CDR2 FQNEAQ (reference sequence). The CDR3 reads CASSSGNSNNQPQHF. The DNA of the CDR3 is TGTGCCAGCAGCTCAGGGAACTCCAACAATCAGCCCCAGCATTTT. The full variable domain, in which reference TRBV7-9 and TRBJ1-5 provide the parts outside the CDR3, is DTGVSQNPRHKITKRGQNVTFRCDPISEHNRLYWYRQTLGQGPEFLTYFQNEAQLEKSRLLSDRFSAERPKGSFSTLEIQRTEQGDSAMYLCASSSGNSNNQPQHFGDGTRLSIL.

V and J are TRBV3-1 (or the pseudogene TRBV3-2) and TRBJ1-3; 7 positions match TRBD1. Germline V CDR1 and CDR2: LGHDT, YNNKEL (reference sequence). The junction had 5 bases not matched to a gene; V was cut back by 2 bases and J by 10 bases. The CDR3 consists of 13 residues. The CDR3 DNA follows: TGTGCCAGCAGCCAAAGTTCCAGGGGGACCATATATTTT. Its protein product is CASSQSSRGTIYF.

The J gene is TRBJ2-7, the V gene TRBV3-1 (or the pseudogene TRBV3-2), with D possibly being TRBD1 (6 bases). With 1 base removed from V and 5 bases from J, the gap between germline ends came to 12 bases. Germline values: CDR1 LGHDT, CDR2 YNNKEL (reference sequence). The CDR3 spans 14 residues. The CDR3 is CASSQARRDNEQYF. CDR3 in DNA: TGTGCCAGCAGCCAAGCCCGCAGGGACAACGAGCAGTACTTC.

The CDR3 is CASSQVAGTGAGELFF. CDR3 DNA: TGCGCCAGCAGCCAAGTCGCAGGAACAGGGGCCGGGGAGCTGTTTTTT. The chain couples TRBV4-3 to TRBJ2-2, with 7 bases fitting TRBD1. V was pared by 1 base and J by 6 bases, with 8 bases of the junction left unmatched. Germline CDR1 LGHNA, CDR2 YSLEER. CDR3 length: 16 residues.

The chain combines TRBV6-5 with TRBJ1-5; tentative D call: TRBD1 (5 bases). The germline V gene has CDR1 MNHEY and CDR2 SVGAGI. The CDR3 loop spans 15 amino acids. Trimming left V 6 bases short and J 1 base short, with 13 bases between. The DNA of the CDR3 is TGTGCCAGCAGCACAGGATTGGGAAGCAATCAGCCCCAGCATTTT. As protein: CASSTGLGSNQPQHF.

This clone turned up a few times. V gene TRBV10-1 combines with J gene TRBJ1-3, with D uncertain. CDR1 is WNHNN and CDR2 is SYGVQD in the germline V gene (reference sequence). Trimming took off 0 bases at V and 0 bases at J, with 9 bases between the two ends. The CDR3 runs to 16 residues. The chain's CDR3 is CASSESGPNSGNTIYF. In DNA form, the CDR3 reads TGCGCCAGCAGTGAGTCGGGCCCCAACTCTGGAAACACCATATATTTT.

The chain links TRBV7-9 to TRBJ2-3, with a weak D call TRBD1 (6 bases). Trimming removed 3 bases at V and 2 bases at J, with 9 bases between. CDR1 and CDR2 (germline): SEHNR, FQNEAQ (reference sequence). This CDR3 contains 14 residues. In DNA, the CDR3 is TGTGCCAGCAGCTTGCAGGGGATCACAGATACGCAGTATTTT. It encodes CASSLQGITDTQYF.

DNA of the CDR3: TGTGCCAGCAGCCAAAACACAGGTCCTAACTATGGCTACACCTTC. Translation: CASSQNTGPNYGYTF. The V and J genes are TRBV14 and TRBJ1-2; D possibly corresponds to TRBD1 (5 bases). Deletions cut 2 bases from V and 0 bases from J, with 10 bases between. The CDR3 totals 15 residues. Germline V gives CDR1 SGHDN, CDR2 FVKESK. Full variable domain (outside the CDR3, taken from reference TRBV14 and TRBJ1-2): EAGVTQFPSHSVIEKGQTVTLRCDPISGHDNLYWYRRVMGKEIKFLLHFVKESKQDESGMPNNRFLAERTGGTYSTLKVQPAELEDSGVYFCASSQNTGPNYGYTFGSGTRLTVV.

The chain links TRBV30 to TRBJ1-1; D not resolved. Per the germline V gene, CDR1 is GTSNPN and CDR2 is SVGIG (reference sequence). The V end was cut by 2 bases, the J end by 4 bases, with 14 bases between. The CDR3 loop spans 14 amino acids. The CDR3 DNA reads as TGTGCCTGGAGTCCGCAGGCCCTCGGCACTGAAGCTTTCTTT. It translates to CAWSPQALGTEAFF.

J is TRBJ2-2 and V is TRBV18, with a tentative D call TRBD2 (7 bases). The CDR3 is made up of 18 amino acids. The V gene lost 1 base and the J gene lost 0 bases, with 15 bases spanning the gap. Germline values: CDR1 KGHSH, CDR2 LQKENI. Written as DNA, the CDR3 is TGTGCCAGCTCACCACTGCCGGGGGGCCGATCGAACACCGGGGAGCTGTTTTTT. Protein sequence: CASSPLPGGRSNTGELFF.

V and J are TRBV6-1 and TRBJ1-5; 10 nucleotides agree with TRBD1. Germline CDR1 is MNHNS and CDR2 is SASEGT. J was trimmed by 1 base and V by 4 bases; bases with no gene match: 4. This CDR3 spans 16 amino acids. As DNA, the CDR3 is TGTGCCAGCAGTGTGGGACAGGGGATGAGCAATCAGCCCCAGCATTTT. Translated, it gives CASSVGQGMSNQPQHF.

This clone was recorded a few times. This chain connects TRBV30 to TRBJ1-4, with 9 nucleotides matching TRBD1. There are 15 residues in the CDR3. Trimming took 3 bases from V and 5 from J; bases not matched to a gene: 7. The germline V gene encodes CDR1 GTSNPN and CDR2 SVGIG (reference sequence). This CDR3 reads CAWRPTGGNNEKLFF. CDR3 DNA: TGTGCCTGGAGACCGACAGGGGGGAACAATGAAAAACTGTTTTTT.

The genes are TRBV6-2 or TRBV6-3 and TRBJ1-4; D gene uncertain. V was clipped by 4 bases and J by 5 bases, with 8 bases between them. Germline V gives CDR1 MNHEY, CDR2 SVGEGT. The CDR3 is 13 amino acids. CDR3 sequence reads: CASSSEVNEKLFF. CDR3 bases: TGTGCCAGCAGTTCAGAGGTCAATGAAAAACTGTTTTTT.

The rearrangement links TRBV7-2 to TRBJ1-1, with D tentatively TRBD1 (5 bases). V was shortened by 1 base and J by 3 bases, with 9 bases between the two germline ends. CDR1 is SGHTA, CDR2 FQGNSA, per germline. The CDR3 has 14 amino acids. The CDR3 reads CASSLVGRDTEAFF. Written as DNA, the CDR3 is TGTGCCAGCAGCTTAGTGGGCAGGGACACTGAAGCTTTCTTT.

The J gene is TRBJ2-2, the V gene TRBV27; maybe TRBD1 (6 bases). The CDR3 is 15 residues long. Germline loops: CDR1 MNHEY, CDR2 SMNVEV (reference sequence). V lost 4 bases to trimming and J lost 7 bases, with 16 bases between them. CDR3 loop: CASSSPLGAGGELFF. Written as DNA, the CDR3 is TGTGCCAGCAGTTCACCCCTGGGGGCGGGCGGGGAGCTGTTTTTT.

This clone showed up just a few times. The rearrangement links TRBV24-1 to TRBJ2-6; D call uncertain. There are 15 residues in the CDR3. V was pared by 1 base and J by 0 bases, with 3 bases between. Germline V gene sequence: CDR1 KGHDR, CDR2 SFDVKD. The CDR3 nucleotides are TGTGCCACCAGTGATTTTAGCTCTGGGGCCAACGTCCTGACTTTC. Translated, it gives CATSDFSSGANVLTF.

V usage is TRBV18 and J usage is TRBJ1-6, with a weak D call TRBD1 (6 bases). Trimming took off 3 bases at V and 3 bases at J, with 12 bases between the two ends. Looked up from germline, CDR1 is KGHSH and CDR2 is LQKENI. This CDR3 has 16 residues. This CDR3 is CASSPSGQIYNSPLHF. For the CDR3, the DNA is TGTGCCAGCTCACCCTCCGGACAGATCTATAATTCACCCCTCCACTTT.

The CDR3 protein is CASRRPGGETQYF. In DNA form, the CDR3 reads TGCGCCAGCAGGAGACCCGGCGGGGAGACCCAGTACTTC. This rearrangement joins TRBV5-1 to TRBJ2-5; a weak D match, TRBD2 (5 bases). Per the germline V gene, CDR1 is SGHRS and CDR2 is YFSETQ. The CDR3 contains 13 residues. Deletions cut 5 bases from V and 5 bases from J, with 13 bases between.

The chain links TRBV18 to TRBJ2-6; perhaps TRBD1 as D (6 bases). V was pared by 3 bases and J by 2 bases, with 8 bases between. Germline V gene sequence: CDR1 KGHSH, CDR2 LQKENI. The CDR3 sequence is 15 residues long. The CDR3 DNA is TGTGCCAGCTCACCTGAGGGGGCTGGGGCCAACGTCCTGACTTTC. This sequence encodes CASSPEGAGANVLTF.

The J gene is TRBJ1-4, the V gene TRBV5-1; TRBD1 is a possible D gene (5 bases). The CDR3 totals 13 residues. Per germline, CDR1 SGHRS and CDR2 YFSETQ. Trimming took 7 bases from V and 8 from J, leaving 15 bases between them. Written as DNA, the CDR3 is TGCGCCAGCGCCAGGGATGTATGGGAAAAACTGTTTTTT. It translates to CASARDVWEKLFF.